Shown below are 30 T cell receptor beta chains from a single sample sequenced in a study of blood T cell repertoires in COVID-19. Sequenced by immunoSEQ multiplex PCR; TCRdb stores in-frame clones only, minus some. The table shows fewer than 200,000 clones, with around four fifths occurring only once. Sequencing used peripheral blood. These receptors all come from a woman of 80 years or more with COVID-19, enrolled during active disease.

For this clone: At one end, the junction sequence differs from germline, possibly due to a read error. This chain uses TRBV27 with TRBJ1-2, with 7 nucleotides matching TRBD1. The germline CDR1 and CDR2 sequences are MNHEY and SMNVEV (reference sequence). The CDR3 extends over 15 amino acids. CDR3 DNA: TGTGCTAGCAGTTCCGAGGGGGCAGGCAGCTATGGCTACACCTTC. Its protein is CASSSEGAGSYGYTF.

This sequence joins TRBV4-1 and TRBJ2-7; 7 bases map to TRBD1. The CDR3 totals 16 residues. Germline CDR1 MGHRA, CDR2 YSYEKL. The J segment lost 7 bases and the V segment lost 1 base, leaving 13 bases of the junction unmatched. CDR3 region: CASSQVWAGTVIEQYF. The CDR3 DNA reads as TGCGCCAGCAGCCAAGTTTGGGCCGGGACAGTGATAGAGCAGTACTTC.

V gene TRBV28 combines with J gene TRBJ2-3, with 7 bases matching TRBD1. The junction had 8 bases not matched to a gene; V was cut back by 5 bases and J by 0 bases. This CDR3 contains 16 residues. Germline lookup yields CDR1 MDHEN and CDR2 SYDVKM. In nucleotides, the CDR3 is TGTGCCAGCAGTACACTCCGGACAGGAAGCACAGATACGCAGTATTTT. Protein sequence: CASSTLRTGSTDTQYF.

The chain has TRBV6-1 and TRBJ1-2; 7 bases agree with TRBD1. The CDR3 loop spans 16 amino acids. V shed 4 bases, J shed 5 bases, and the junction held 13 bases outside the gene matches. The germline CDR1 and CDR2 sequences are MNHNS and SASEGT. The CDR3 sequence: CASSGSPSGTEYGYTF. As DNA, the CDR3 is TGTGCCAGCAGTGGCTCCCCCTCCGGGACAGAGTATGGCTACACCTTC.

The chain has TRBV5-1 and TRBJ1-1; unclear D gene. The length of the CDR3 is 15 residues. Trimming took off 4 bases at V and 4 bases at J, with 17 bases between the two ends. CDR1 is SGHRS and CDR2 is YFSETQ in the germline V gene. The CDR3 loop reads CASSEGLGLVTEAFF. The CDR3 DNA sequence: TGCGCCAGCAGCGAGGGTTTGGGCCTGGTCACTGAAGCTTTCTTT.

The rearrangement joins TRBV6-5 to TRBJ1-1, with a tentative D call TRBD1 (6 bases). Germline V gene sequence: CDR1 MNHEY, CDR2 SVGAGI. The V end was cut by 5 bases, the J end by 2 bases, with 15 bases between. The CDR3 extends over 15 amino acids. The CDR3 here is CASSRGGNRNTEAFF. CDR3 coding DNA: TGTGCCAGCAGTAGGGGGGGCAACCGAAACACTGAAGCTTTCTTT.

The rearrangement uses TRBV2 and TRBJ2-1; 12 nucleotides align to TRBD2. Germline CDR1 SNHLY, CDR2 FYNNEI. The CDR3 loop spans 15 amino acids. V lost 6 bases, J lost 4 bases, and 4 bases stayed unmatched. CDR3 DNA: TGTGCCAGCAGGCGACTAGCGGGGGATTACAATGAGCAGTTCTTC. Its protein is CASRRLAGDYNEQFF. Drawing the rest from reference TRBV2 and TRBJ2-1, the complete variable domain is EPEVTQTPSHQVTQMGQEVILRCVPISNHLYFYWYRQILGQKVEFLVSFYNNEISEKSEIFDDQFSVERPDGSNFTLKIRSTKLEDSAMYFCASRRLAGDYNEQFFGPGTRLTVL.

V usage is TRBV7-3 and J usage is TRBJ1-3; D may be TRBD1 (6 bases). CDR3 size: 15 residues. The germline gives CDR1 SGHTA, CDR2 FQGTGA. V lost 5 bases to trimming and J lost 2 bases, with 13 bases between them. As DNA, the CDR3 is TGTGCCAGCAGCCCGAGGGGGGGAGCTGGAAACACCATATATTTT. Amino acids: CASSPRGGAGNTIYF.

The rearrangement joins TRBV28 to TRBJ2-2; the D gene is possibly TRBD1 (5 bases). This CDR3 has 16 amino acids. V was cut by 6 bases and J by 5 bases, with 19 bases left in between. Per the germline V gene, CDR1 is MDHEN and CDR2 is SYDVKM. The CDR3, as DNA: TGTGCCAGCAGGCCAGCTCTCACAGGTTCAACCGGGGAGCTGTTTTTT. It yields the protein CASRPALTGSTGELFF.

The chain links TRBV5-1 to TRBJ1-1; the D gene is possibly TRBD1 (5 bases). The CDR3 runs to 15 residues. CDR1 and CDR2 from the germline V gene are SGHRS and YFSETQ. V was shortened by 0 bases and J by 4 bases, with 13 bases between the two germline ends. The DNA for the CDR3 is TGCGCCAGCAGCTTGGCCATCGGGGGGAGCACTGAAGCTTTCTTT. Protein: CASSLAIGGSTEAFF.

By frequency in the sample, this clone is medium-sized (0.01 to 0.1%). The CDR3 sequence: CASSPHPGVGNNSPLHF. In nucleotides, the CDR3 is TGTGCCAGTAGTCCGCACCCGGGGGTGGGGAATAATTCACCCCTCCACTTT. The V gene is TRBV19, the J gene TRBJ1-6; tentative D call: TRBD1 (5 bases). V dropped 5 bases and J dropped 5 bases, with 19 bases sitting between them. Germline lookup yields CDR1 LNHDA and CDR2 SQIVND (reference sequence). CDR3 length: 17 amino acids.

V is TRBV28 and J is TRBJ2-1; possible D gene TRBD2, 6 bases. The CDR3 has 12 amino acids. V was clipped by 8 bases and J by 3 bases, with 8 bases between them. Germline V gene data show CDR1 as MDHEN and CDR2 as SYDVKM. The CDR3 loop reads CASLEGYNEQFF. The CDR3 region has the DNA TGTGCCAGCCTGGAGGGCTACAATGAGCAGTTCTTC. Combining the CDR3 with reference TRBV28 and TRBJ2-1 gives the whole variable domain DVKVTQSSRYLVKRTGEKVFLECVQDMDHENMFWYRQDPGLGLRLIYFSYDVKMKEKGDIPEGYSVSREKKERFSLILESASTNQTSMYLCASLEGYNEQFFGPGTRLTVL.

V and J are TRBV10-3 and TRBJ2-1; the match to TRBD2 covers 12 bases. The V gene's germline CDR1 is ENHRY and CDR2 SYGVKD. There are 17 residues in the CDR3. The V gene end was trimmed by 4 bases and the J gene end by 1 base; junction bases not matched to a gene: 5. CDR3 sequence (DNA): TGTGCCATCAGTGGGACTAGCGGGGCTGGTTCCTACAATGAGCAGTTCTTC. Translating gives CAISGTSGAGSYNEQFF.

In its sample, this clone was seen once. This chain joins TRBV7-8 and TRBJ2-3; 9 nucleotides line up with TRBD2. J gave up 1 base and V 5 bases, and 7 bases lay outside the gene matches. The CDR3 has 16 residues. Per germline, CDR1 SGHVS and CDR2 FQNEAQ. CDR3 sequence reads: CASSLGSGGGTDTQYF. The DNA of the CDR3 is TGTGCCAGCAGCCTGGGTAGCGGGGGAGGCACAGATACGCAGTATTTT.

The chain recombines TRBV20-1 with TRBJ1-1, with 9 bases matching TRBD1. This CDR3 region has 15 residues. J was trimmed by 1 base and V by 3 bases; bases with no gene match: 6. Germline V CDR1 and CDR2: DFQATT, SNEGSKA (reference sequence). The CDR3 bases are TGCAGTGCTAGTTGGACAGGGGTTGGGAACACTGAAGCTTTCTTT. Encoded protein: CSASWTGVGNTEAFF.

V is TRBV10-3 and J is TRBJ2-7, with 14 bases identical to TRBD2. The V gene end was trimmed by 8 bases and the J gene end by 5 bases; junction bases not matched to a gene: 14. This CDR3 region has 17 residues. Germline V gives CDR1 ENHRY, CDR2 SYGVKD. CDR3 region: CAIGGGGTSGSKNEQYF. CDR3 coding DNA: TGTGCCATCGGGGGGGGAGGGACTAGCGGGAGTAAGAACGAGCAGTACTTC.

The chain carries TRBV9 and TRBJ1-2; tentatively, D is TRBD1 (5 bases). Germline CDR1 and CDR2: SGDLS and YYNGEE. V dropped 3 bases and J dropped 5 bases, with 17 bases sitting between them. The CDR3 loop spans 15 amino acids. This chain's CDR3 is CASSASRAIKYGYTF. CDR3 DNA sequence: TGTGCCAGCAGCGCGAGCAGGGCTATTAAGTATGGCTACACCTTC.

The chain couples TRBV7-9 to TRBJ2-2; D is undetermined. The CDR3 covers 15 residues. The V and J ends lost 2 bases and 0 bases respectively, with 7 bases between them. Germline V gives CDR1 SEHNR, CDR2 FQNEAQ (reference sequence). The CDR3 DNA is TGTGCCAGCAGCTTATCTGGAGCGAACACCGGGGAGCTGTTTTTT. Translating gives CASSLSGANTGELFF.

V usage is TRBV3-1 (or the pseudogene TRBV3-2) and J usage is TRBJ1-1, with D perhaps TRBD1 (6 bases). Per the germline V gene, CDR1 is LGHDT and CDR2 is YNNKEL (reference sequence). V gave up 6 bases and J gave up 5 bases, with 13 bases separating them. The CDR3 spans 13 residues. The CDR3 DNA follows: TGTGCCAGCAGTCTCACAGGGAGAACTGAAGCTTTCTTT. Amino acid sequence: CASSLTGRTEAFF.

This chain's CDR3 is CASRFRPSSTNEKLFF. CDR3 nucleotide sequence: TGTGCCAGCAGGTTCAGGCCCTCGTCGACTAATGAAAAACTGTTTTTT. This chain joins TRBV2 and TRBJ1-4; D remains ambiguous. CDR1 and CDR2 (germline): SNHLY, FYNNEI. CDR3 length equals 16 residues. Between the trimmed V and J ends, which lost 6 bases and 2 bases, there was a span of 16 bases.

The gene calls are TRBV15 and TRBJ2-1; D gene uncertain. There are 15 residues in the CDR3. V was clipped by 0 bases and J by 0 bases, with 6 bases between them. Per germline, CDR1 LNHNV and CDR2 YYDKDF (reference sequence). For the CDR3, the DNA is TGTGCCACCAGCAGAGAGGCACGCTCCTACAATGAGCAGTTCTTC. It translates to CATSREARSYNEQFF.

The CDR3 here is CASRRDSGNTIYF. Here the CDR3 DNA reads TGTGCCAGCAGGCGGGACAGTGGAAACACCATATATTTT. V is TRBV2 and J is TRBJ1-3, with 7 bases fitting TRBD1. There are 13 residues in the CDR3. The J segment lost 3 bases and the V segment lost 6 bases, leaving 2 bases of the junction unmatched. Per the germline V gene, CDR1 is SNHLY and CDR2 is FYNNEI. Supplemented by reference TRBV2 and TRBJ1-3, the full variable domain reads EPEVTQTPSHQVTQMGQEVILRCVPISNHLYFYWYRQILGQKVEFLVSFYNNEISEKSEIFDDQFSVERPDGSNFTLKIRSTKLEDSAMYFCASRRDSGNTIYFGEGSWLTVV.

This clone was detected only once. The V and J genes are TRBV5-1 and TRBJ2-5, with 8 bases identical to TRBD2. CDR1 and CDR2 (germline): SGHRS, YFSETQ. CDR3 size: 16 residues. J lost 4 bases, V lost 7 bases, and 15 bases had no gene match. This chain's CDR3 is CASAERAGELGETQYF. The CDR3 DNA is TGCGCCAGCGCAGAGAGAGCGGGAGAGCTTGGAGAGACCCAGTACTTC.

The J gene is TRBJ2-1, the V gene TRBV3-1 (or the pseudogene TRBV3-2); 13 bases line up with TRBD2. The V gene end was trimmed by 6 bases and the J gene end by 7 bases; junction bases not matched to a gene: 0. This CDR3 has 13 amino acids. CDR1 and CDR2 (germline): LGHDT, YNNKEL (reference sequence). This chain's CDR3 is CASRLAGGNEQFF. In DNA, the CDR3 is TGTGCCAGCAGACTAGCGGGAGGGAATGAGCAGTTCTTC.

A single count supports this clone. The CDR3 protein is CASTPTGAPKAFF. In DNA form, the CDR3 reads TGTGCCAGCACCCCCACAGGGGCCCCGAAAGCTTTCTTT. The chain combines TRBV25-1 with TRBJ1-1; 7 bases map to TRBD1. The CDR3 is 13 residues long. V shed 7 bases and J 9 bases; nucleotides not matched to a gene: 11. Germline loops: CDR1 MGHDK, CDR2 SYGVNS.

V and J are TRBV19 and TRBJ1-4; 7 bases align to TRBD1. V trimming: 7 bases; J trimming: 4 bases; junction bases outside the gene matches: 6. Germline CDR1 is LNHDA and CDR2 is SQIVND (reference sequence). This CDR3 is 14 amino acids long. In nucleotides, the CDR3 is TGTGCCAGTACCAAGGGGGACAGTAATGAAAAACTGTTTTTT. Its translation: CASTKGDSNEKLFF.

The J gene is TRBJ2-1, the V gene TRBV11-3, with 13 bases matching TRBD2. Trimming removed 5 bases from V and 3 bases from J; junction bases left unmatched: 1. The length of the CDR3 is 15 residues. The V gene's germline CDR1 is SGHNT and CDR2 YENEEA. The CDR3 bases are TGTGCCAGCAGCCGGACTAGCGGGAGCTACAATGAGCAGTTCTTC. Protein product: CASSRTSGSYNEQFF.

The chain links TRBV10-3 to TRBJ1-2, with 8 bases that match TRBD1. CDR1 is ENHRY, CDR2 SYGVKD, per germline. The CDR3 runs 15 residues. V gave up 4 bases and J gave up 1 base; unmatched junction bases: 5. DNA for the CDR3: TGTGCCATCAGTGTCCAGGGGGCCAGTAACTATGGCTACACCTTC. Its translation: CAISVQGASNYGYTF.

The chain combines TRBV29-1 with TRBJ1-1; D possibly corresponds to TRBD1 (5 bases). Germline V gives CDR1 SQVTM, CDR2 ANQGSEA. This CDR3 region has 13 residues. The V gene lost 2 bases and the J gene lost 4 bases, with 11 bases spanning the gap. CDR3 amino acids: CSVERQGFTEAFF. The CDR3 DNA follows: TGCAGCGTTGAAAGGCAGGGCTTCACTGAAGCTTTCTTT.

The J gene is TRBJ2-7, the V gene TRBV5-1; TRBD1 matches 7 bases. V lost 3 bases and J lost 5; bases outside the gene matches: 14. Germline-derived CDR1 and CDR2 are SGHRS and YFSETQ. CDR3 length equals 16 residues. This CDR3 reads CASSYLQGRGTDEQYF. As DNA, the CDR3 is TGCGCCAGCAGCTACCTACAGGGGCGTGGTACAGACGAGCAGTACTTC.